This TCR beta chain was obtained from a study of cytomegalovirus exposure and HLA in healthy donors. 60 Vbeta and 13 Jbeta primers were used in PCR. The assay was immunoSEQ multiplex PCR, and TCRdb's table has in-frame clones only and misses some. This sample has approximately 150,000 clones, with roughly two thirds found just once. Study-level points and caveats: Judged likely to be a sequencing artifact was a cluster of highly shared sequence variants.

In the case of this clone: Its antigen is unidentified.

The germline V and J ends were trimmed by 3 bases and 5 bases, with 13 bases remaining between them. This CDR3 contains 14 residues. Material: PBMCs. The origin of this receptor is a woman aged 25 to 39 in good health and CMV-seronegative. V and J are TRBV23-1 and TRBJ2-5, with TRBD1 as a possible D gene (5 bases). TRBV23-1 is an open reading frame whose function is uncertain. The CDR3 DNA reads TGCGCCAGCAGTCAGTGGGGCAAAGCGGAGACCCAGTACTTC. Residues: CASSQWGKAETQYF.